This paragraph covers one T cell receptor beta chain sequence. Its cognate antigen is unknown. With constant-segment primers, 5'RACE yielded cDNA libraries of TCR alpha and TCR beta that carried sample barcodes and UMIs. TCRdb fed the 5' RACE reads into MiXCR, producing one record per CDR3 protein. The sample contains approximately 440,000 distinct CDR3 sequences, roughly 20% of which appear only once. V gave up 1 base and J gave up 5 bases, with 12 bases separating them. The CDR3 is 14 amino acids. CDR1 is DFQATT and CDR2 is SNEGSKA in the germline V gene (reference sequence). The sample is drawn from a study of T-cell memory formation after mild COVID-19. As for the study in general: TCR clusters showed largely donor specificity.

The study, taken as a whole, reports: CD4+ contracting clones were mainly CM and EM; CD8+ ones, EMRA. Balance between CD4 and CD8 was seen in clones contracting day 15 to 85, and a CD4+ lean was seen in later expanders.

V and J are TRBV20-1 and TRBJ1-5, with D uncertain. The receptor was derived from an adult woman who had mild COVID-19 (a few samples of this study predate the infection). Cell type and time point are not known. The sequenced material came from PBMCs or a T cell subset sorted from them (not recorded which). This CDR3 is CSARGNSVYQPQHF. CDR3 sequence (DNA): TGCAGTGCTAGAGGAAACAGCGTATATCAGCCCCAGCATTTT.